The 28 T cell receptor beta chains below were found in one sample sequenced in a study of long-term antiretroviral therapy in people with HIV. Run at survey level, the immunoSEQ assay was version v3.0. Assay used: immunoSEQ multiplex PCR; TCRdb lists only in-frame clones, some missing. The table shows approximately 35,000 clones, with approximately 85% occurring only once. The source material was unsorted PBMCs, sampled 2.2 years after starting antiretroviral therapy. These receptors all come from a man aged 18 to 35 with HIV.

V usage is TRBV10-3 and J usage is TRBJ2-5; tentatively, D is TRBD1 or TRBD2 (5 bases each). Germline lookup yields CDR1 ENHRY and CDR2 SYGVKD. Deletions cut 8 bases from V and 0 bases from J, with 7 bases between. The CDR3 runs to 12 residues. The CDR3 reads CAIRGDQETQYF. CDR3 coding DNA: TGTGCCATCCGAGGGGACCAAGAGACCCAGTACTTC.

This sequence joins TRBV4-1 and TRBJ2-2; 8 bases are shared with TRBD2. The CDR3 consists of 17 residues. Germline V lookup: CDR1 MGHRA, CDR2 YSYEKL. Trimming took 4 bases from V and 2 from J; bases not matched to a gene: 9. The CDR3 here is CASSPPGGRGNTGELFF. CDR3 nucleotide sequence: TGCGCCAGCAGCCCGCCGGGGGGGAGGGGAAACACCGGGGAGCTGTTTTTT.

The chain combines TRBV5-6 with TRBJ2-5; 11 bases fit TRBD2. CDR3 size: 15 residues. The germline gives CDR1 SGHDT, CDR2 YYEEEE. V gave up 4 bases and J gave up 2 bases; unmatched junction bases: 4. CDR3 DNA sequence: TGTGCCAGCAGCAAAGGGACTAGCGGACAAGAGACCCAGTACTTC. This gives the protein CASSKGTSGQETQYF.

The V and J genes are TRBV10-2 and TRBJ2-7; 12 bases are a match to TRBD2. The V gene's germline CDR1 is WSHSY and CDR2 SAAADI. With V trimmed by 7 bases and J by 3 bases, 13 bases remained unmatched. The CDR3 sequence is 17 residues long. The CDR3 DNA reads TGCGCCAGCACTGACGGACTAGCGGGAATTCAGGTCTACGAGCAGTACTTC. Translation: CASTDGLAGIQVYEQYF.

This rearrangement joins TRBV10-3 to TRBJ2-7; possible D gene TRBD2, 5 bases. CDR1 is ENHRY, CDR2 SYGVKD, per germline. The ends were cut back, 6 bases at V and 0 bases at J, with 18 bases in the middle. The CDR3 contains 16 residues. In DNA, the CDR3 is TGTGCCATCAGCCCCACCGGGGAGCGATCCTCCTACGAGCAGTACTTC. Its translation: CAISPTGERSSYEQYF.

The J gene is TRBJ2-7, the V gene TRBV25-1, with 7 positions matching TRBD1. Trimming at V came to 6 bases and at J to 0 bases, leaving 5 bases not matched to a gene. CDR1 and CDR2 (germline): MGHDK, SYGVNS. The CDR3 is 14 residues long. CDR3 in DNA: TGTGCCAGCAGCCGGGACAGAAACTCCTACGAGCAGTACTTC. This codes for CASSRDRNSYEQYF.

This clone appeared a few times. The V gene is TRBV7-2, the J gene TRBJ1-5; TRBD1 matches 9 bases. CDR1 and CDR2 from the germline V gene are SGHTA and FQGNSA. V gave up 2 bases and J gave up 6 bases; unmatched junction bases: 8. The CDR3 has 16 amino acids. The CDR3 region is CASSLWTGAAIQPQHF. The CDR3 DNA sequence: TGTGCCAGCAGCTTATGGACAGGGGCGGCAATTCAGCCCCAGCATTTT.

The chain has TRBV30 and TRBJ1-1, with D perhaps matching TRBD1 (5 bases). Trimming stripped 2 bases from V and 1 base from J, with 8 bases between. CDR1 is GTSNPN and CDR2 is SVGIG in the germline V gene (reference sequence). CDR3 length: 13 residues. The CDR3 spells CAWSLGENTEAFF. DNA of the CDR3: TGTGCCTGGAGTCTAGGGGAGAACACTGAAGCTTTCTTT.

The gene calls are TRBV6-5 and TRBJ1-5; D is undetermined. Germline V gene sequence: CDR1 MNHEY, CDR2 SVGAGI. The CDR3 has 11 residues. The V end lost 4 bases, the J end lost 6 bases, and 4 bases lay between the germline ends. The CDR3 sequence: CASSLGQPQHF. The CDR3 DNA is TGTGCCAGCAGTTTGGGTCAGCCCCAGCATTTT.

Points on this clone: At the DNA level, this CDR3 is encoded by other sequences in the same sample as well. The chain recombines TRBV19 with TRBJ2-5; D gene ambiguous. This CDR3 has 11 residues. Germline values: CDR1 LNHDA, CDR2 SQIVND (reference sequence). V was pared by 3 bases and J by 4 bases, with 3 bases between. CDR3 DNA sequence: TGTGCCAGTAGTATTAGAGAGACCCAGTACTTC. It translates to CASSIRETQYF.

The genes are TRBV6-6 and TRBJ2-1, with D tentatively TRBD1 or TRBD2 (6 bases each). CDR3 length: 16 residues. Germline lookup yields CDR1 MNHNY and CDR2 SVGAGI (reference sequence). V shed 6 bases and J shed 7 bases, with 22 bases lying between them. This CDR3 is CASRAQRTGALNEQFF. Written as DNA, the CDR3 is TGTGCCAGCAGAGCCCAACGGACGGGGGCTCTAAATGAGCAGTTCTTC.

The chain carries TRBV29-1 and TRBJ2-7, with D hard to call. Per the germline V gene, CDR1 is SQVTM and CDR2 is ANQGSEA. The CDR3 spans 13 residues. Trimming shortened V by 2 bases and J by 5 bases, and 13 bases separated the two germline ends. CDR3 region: CSVEKGQVHEQYF. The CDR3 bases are TGCAGCGTTGAAAAAGGGCAGGTCCACGAGCAGTACTTC.

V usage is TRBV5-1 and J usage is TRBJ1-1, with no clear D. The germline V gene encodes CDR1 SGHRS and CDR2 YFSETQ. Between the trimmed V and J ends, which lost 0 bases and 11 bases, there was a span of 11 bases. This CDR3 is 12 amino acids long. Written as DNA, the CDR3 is TGCGCCAGCAGCTTGGACGGGGTTGGGGCTTTCTTT. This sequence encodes CASSLDGVGAFF.

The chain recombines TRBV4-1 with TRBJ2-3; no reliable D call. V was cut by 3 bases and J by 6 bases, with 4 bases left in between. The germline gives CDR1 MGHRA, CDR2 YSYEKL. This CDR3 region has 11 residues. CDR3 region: CASSHGDTQYF. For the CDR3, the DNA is TGCGCCAGCAGCCACGGGGATACGCAGTATTTT.

The CDR3 loop reads CASSYSRRRGETQYF. The CDR3 DNA reads TGTGCCAGCAGTTACTCGCGGCGGAGGGGGGAGACCCAGTACTTC. The chain joins TRBV6-6 to TRBJ2-5; D possibly matches TRBD1 or TRBD2 (6 bases each). Deletions cut 0 bases from V and 5 bases from J, with 13 bases between. CDR3 length: 15 residues. Germline lookup yields CDR1 MNHNY and CDR2 SVGAGI (reference sequence).

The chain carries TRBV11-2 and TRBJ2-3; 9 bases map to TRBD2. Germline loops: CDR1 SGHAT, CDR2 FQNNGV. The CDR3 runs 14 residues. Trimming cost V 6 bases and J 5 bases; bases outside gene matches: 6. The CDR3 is CASRPGLAVDTQYF. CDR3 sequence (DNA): TGTGCCAGCAGGCCGGGACTAGCTGTAGATACGCAGTATTTT.

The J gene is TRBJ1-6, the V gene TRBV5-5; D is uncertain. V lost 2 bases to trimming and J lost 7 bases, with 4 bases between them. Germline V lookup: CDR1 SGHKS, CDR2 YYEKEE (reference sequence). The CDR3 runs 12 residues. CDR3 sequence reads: CASSFRNSPLHF. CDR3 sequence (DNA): TGTGCCAGCAGCTTCAGGAATTCACCCCTCCACTTT. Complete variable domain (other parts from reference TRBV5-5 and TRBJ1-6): DAGVTQSPTHLIKTRGQQVTLRCSPISGHKSVSWYQQVLGQGPQFIFQYYEKEERGRGNFPDRFSARQFPNYSSELNVNALLLGDSALYLCASSFRNSPLHFGNGTRLTVT.

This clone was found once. CDR3: CATRGTPNTGELFF. The CDR3 DNA follows: TGTGCCACCCGGGGGACACCTAACACCGGGGAGCTGTTTTTT. The chain has TRBV15 and TRBJ2-2, with D perhaps TRBD1 or TRBD2 (6 bases each). V was shortened by 8 bases and J by 2 bases, with 12 bases between the two germline ends. The germline gives CDR1 LNHNV, CDR2 YYDKDF (reference sequence). The CDR3 is 14 residues long.

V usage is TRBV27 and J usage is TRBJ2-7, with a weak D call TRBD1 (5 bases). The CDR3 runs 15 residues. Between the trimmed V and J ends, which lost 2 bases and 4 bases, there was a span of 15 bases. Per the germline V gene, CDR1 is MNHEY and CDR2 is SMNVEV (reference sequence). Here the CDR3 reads CASSLRITGIYEQYF. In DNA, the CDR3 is TGTGCCAGCAGTTTAAGGATAACAGGAATTTACGAGCAGTACTTC.

DNA of the CDR3: TGCGCCAGCAAAGGCGGGGGATCGCAAGAGACCCAGTACTTC. It yields the protein CASKGGGSQETQYF. The chain is built from TRBV5-1 and TRBJ2-5; 7 bases line up with TRBD2. This CDR3 region has 14 residues. V shed 6 bases and J 2 bases; nucleotides not matched to a gene: 7. CDR1 and CDR2 (germline): SGHRS, YFSETQ.

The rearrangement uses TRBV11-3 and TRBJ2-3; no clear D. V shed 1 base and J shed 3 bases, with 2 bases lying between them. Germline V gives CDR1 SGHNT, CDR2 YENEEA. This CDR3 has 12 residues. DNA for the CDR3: TGTGCCAGCAGCTTAGGTACAGATACGCAGTATTTT. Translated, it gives CASSLGTDTQYF.

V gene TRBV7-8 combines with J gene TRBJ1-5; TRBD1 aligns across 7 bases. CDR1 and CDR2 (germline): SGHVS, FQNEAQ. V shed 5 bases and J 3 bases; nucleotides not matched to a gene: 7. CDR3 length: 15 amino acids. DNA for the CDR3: TGTGCCAGCAGCGTAGACAGGGACCTCAATCAGCCCCAGCATTTT. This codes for CASSVDRDLNQPQHF.

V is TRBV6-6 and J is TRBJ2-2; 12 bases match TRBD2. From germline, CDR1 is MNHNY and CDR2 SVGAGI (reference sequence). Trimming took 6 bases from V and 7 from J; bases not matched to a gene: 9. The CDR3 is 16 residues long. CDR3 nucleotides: TGTGCCAGCAGCTCTCTAGCGGGGGGGCGAAACGGGGAGCTGTTTTTT. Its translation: CASSSLAGGRNGELFF.

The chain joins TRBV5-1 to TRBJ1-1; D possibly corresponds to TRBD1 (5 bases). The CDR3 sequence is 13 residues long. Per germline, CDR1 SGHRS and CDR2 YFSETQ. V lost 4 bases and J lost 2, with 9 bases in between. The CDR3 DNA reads TGCGCCAGCAGCATCGGGGCAAACACTGAAGCTTTCTTT. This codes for CASSIGANTEAFF.

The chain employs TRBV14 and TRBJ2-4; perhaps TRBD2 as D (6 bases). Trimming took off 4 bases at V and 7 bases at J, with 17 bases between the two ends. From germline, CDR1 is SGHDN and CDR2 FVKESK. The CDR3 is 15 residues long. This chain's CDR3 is CASSLTRGNLNIQYF. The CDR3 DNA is TGTGCCAGCAGCCTAACTCGGGGGAACCTTAACATTCAGTACTTC.

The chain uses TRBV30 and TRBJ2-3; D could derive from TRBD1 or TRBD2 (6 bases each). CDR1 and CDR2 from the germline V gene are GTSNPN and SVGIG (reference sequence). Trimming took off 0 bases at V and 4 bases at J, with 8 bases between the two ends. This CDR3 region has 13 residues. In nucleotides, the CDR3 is TGTGCCTGGAGTGTCGGGGGCCCAGATACGCAGTATTTT. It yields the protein CAWSVGGPDTQYF.

The CDR3 bases are TGCGCCAGCAGCTTGGATCGCCGGGACCACAGGGTCCACAATGAGCAGTTCTTC. This codes for CASSLDRRDHRVHNEQFF. The genes are TRBV5-1 and TRBJ2-1; weak D call: TRBD1 (6 bases). The ends were cut back, 0 bases at V and 5 bases at J, with 21 bases in the middle. CDR1 SGHRS and CDR2 YFSETQ come from the germline V gene. This CDR3 comprises 18 residues.

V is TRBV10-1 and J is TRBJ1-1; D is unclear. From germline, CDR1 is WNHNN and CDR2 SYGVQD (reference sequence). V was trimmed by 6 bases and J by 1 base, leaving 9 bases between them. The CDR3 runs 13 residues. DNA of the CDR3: TGCGCCAGCAGCCTCGACTGGAACACTGAAGCTTTCTTT. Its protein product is CASSLDWNTEAFF.